Given below is one T cell receptor (beta chain) in context. Its antigen is unknown. Base qualities are not provided; no much larger clone lies one nucleotide away. TCRbeta CDR3 regions were amplified from genomic DNA using the immunoSEQ Assay, a bias-controlled multiplex PCR. Per the authors' processing: Within the assay, amplification of reference gene primers was used to estimate how many nucleated cells each sample contained. To quantify the absolute abundance of each unique TCRbeta CDR3 rearrangement, sequence reads were collapsed and filtered. For each sample, productive Simpson clonality was calculated by taking the square root of Simpson's diversity index across productive rearrangements. Not all clones reach the TCRdb copy of this immuneACCESS table, which keeps in-frame sequences only. Checked studies attribute under half of the gap to unresolved V genes and leave the rest unexplained. V, J and clone size are taken as reported in that table, and D and trimming were inferred from the DNA itself. The sample includes about 170,000 clones, with around nine tenths observed a single time. Roughly 2.4% of the sample rests with the top ten.

One collaborating source in Seattle enrolled patients during active infection and followed them longitudinally through the course of disease. Whole blood was collected in K2EDTA tubes by collaborating institutions according to the institutions' own protocols. Collaborator samples were shipped for TCRbeta analysis as frozen whole blood, isolated PBMCs, or DNA extracted from either sample type. There are 15 amino acids in the CDR3, from cysteine to phenylalanine inclusive. CDR3 DNA only is kept here, 45 bases in frame from base 1. Trimming removed 1 base from V and 5 bases from J, leaving 15 bases between the germline ends. Reading the germline V gene gives CDR1 LGHNA and CDR2 YNFKEQ. This entry belongs to a study of blood T cell repertoires in COVID-19 (TCRdb year 2020). About the study as a whole: The collaborator samples originated in the United States, Italy and Spain and spanned the acute and convalescent phases of COVID-19. The prospective study material was composed of cDNA or gDNA derived from T cells, B-cell-depleted T cells, or PBMCs. The dataset comprised deeply sampled blood TCRbeta repertoires from subjects exposed to, actively infected with, or recovered from COVID-19. The repertoires were released in a freely available public database meant as a resource for research on the immune response to SARS-CoV-2. Samples came from the ongoing ImmuneRACE study (first 160 participants) plus 1,254 subjects from 6 global collaborators. Sample metadata almost always included a de-identified subject ID, COVID-19 status, age in years and sex. HLA class I and class II types, where available, came from metadata supplied by the sample provider rather than from assay-based typing.

Here is what the overall study found, with its caveats: How much clinical and demographic metadata was included differed by source and by participant, and the metadata was provided uncurated.

The sequenced sample was peripheral blood. This TCR derives from a woman older than 75 with COVID-19, enrolled during active disease. This receptor chain uses TRBV4-2 and TRBJ2-7; the D segment could be TRBD1, given 5 matching bases. This receptor carries the CDR3 CASSQGGSTNNEQYF. The nucleotides read TGTGCCAGCAGCCAAGGGGGCAGCACCAACAACGAGCAGTACTTC.